This T cell receptor (beta chain) was retrieved from a study of Tregs in tolerant kidney transplant recipients. For this clone: Its antigen is still unknown.

The method was immunoSEQ multiplex PCR; TCRdb's version includes in-frame clones alone and lacks a portion of them. The data contain tens of thousands of clones, more than 85% of them seen just once; the ten biggest clones take up about 0.36%. This CDR3 spans 14 amino acids. Germline loops: CDR1 SGHTA, CDR2 FQGTGA. Trimming cost V 8 bases and J 3 bases; bases outside gene matches: 6. Regulatory T cells were sorted from thawed PBMCs rested overnight at 37°C with approximately 180 IU/ml IL-2. Study conclusions and caveats: This study did not directly address biological reproducibility.

This specimen consisted of Tregs from blood, obtained before the transplant. V is TRBV7-3 and J is TRBJ2-3, with TRBD1 identical over 9 bases. This TCR came from a human donor who received a combined kidney and bone marrow transplant. In DNA, the CDR3 is TGTGCCAGCGCCCTAGACAGGGGGACAGATACGCAGTATTTT. Its translation is CASALDRGTDTQYF.